This T cell receptor (beta chain) was recovered during a study of T cell responses to AZD1222 COVID-19 vaccine. Notes on the study in general: Among those given AZD1222, only 6 or 7 were seropositive at baseline. The donor group comprised mostly white British people and more females; the analysis possibly underestimated clonal diversity. Regions 160-218 and 743-854 dominated among vaccine-associated CD4 TCRs spanning spike.

As for this clone: The antigen is undetermined.

The CDR3 is 14 residues long. V was shortened by 5 bases and J by 5 bases, with 16 bases between the two germline ends. Germline V lookup: CDR1 SGHVS, CDR2 FQNEAQ. Method: immunoSEQ multiplex PCR; TCRdb's copy keeps in-frame clones and lacks some. The sample has 150,000 to 200,000 clones; about 94% are singletons. The V and J genes are TRBV7-8 and TRBJ2-7; perhaps TRBD1 as D (6 bases). The sequences come from peripheral blood, collected on day 0 of AZD1222 vaccination. This receptor was taken from an adult in good health. The CDR3 region has the DNA TGTGCCAGCAGCCCACGGACAGTATCGCACGAGCAGTACTTC. Residues: CASSPRTVSHEQYF.